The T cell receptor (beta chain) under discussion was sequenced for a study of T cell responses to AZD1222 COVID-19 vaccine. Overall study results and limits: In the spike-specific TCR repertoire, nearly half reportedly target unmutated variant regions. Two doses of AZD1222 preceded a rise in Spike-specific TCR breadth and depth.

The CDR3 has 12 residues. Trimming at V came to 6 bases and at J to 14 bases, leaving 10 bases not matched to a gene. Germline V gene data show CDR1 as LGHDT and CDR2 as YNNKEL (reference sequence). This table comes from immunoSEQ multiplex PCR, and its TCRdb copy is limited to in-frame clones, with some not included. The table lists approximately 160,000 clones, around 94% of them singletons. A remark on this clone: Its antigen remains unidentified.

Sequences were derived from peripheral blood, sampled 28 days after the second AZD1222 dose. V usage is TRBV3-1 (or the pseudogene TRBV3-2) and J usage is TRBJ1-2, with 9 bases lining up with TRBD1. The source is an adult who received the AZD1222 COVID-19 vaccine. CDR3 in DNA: TGTGCCAGCAGTCACCGGGACAGGGTAGTAACCTTC. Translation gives CASSHRDRVVTF.